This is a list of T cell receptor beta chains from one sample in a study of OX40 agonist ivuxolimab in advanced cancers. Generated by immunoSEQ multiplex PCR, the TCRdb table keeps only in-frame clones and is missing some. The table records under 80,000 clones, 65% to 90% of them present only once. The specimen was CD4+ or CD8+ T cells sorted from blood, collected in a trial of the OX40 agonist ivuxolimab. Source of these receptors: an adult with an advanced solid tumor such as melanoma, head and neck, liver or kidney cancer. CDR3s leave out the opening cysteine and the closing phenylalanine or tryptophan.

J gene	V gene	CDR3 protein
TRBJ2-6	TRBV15	ATSRGARARLGANVLT
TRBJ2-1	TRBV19	ASSHQTSGSKGDEQF
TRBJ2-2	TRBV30	AWSLQGGGELF
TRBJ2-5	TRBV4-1	ASARNRLNQETQY
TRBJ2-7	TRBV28	ASRVGGASSYEQY
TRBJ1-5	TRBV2	ASSGRASNQPQH
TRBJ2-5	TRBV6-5	ASSLPGQGRETQY
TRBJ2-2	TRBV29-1	SAGQGTNTGELF
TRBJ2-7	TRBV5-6	ASSPGPRGTYEQY
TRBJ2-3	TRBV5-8	ASTPMSSTDTQY
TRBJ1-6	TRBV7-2	ASSLLGDNSPLH
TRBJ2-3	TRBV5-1	ASSLGGGSTDTQY
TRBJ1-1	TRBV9	ASSVENTEAF
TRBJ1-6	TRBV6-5	ASSKGPAPGGPLH
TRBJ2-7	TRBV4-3	ASSLGTGRYEQY
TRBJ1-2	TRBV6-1	ASSELQGLSGYT
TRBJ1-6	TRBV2	ASSEADRTISPLH
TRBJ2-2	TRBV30	AWQGGWDRGNTGELF
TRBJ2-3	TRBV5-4	ASSSSRGLAGTAQRDTQY
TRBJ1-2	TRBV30	AWSWTGANYGYT
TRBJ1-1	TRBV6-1	ASSELANTEAF
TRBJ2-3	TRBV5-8	ASSWARGAADTQY
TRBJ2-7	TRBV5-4	ASSLASAPYEQY
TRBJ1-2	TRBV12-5	ASGLTPGGANYGYT
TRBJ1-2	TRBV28	ASKPSGTPGYT
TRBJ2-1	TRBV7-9	ASSGQGGEQF
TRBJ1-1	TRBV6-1	ASSETGWGTEAF